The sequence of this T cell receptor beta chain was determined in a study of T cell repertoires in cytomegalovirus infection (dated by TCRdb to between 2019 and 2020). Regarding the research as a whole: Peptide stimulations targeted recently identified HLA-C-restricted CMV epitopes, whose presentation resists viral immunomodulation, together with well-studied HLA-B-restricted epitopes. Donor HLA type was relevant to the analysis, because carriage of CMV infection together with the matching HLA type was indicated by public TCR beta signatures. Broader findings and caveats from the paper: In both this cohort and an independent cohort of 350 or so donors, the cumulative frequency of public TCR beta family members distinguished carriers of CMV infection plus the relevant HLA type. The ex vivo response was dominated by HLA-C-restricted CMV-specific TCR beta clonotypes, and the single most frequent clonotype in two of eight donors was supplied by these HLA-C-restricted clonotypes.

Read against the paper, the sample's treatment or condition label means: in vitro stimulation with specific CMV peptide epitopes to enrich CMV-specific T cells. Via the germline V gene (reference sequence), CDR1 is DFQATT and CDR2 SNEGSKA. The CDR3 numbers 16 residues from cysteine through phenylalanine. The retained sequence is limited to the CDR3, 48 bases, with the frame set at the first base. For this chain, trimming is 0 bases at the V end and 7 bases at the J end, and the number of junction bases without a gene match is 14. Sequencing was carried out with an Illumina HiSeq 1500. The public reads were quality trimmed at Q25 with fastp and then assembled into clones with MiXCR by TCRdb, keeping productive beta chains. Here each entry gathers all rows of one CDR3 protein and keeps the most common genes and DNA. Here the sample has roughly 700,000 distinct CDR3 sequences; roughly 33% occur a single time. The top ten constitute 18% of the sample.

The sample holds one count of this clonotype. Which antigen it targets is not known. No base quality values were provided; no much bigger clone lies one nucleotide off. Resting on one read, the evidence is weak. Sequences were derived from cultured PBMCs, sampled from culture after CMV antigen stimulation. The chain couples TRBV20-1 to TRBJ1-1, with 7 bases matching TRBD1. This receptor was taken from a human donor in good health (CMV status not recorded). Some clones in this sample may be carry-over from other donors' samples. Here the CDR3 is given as CSARERLTGVYIEAFF. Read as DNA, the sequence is TGCAGTGCTAGAGAGAGGTTAACAGGGGTATACATTGAAGCTTTCTTT.